The present TCR beta chain was sequenced within a study of T-cell reconstitution after alpha-beta-depleted transplantation in children. This sample's TCRbeta library carried unique molecular identifier barcodes. MiXCR was run by TCRdb on the PCR reads, yielding one entry per CDR3 protein. The data show about 200,000 distinct CDR3 sequences, with roughly 6.6% seen just once and approximately 5.7% held by the top ten. This clonotype was picked up many times. Antigen: not known. Study observations and caveats: Two months or so post-transplant, alpha-beta T cells reportedly derived from several hundred expanded graft clones. Among T cells one year after transplant, newly produced cells accounted for most counts and diversity.

Trimming left V 1 base short and J 7 bases short, with 16 bases between. Germline loops: CDR1 SGHTA, CDR2 FQGNSA. This CDR3 comprises 16 residues. This clonotype was obtained from a boy between 2 and 10 years old with acute lymphoblastic leukemia, due to receive a stem cell transplant. This chain joins TRBV7-2 and TRBJ2-2; D not resolved. The material sequenced was PBMCs, taken before TCRalphabeta/CD19-depleted stem cell transplant. Here the CDR3 DNA reads TGTGCCAGCAGCTTAGAACCCCACCGTGGCCACGGGGAGCTGTTTTTT. Residues: CASSLEPHRGHGELFF.